The 27 T cell receptor beta chains below come from one sample, sequenced in a study of early T cells in non-severe SARS-CoV-2 infection. TCRdb re-called the 5' RACE reads with MiXCR, one entry per CDR3 protein. There are 60,000 to 70,000 distinct CDR3 sequences in the sample; over 4.5% occur only once, and around 4.9% lies in the top ten. The source material was whole blood. The receptors derive from an adult who was a healthcare worker with PCR-confirmed SARS-CoV-2 infection or an uninfected control (not recorded which).

This clonotype appeared a few times. The chain combines TRBV2 with TRBJ2-1, with 8 bases lining up with TRBD2. Germline V gene lookup returns CDR1 SNHLY and CDR2 FYNNEI. J was trimmed by 7 bases and V by 6 bases; bases with no gene match: 14. The CDR3 covers 16 residues. DNA for the CDR3: TGTGCCAGCAGACCCCCGGGACTAGTTTTATCGAATGAGCAGTTCTTC. Amino acid sequence: CASRPPGLVLSNEQFF.

This clonotype was seen many times. The chain recombines TRBV20-1 with TRBJ1-1, with 7 bases fitting TRBD1. With 6 bases clipped from V and 1 base from J, the junction kept 5 bases outside the gene matches. Germline-derived CDR1 and CDR2 are DFQATT and SNEGSKA (reference sequence). CDR3 length equals 13 residues. The CDR3 nucleotides read TGCAGTGCCGTCAGGGGGGCGAACACTGAAGCTTTCTTT. This encodes CSAVRGANTEAFF.

This clonotype was seen only a few times. This chain connects TRBV12-3 or TRBV12-4 to TRBJ2-1; a weak D match, TRBD1 (5 bases). The length of the CDR3 is 15 residues. V lost 1 base and J 0 bases, leaving 7 bases between the germline ends. This CDR3 is CASSLDRSSYNEQFF. The CDR3 DNA follows: TGTGCCAGCAGTTTAGACAGGAGCTCCTACAATGAGCAGTTCTTC.

At least ten counts were recorded for this clonotype. V is TRBV6-2 or TRBV6-3 and J is TRBJ2-1, with D possibly being TRBD1 (6 bases). Germline V gene lookup returns CDR1 MNHEY and CDR2 SVGEGT. The V and J ends lost 6 bases and 0 bases respectively, with 9 bases between them. The CDR3 has 14 residues. The CDR3 loop is CASRDRSSYNEQFF. In nucleotides, the CDR3 is TGTGCCAGCAGAGACAGGTCCTCCTACAATGAGCAGTTCTTC.

This clonotype has ten or more counts. V gene TRBV30 combines with J gene TRBJ2-1, with 7 bases aligning to TRBD2. The CDR3 runs 17 residues. Unmatched junction bases numbered 8, after V lost 0 bases and J lost 0 bases. Germline CDR1 GTSNPN, CDR2 SVGIG (reference sequence). CDR3 sequence (DNA): TGTGCCTGGAGTGTATCCAGCGGGATCTACTCCTACAATGAGCAGTTCTTC. Protein: CAWSVSSGIYSYNEQFF.

This clonotype was seen repeatedly, ten times or more. The rearrangement uses TRBV5-1 and TRBJ2-3; 9 nucleotides line up with TRBD2. The CDR3 sequence is 17 residues long. Trimming removed 4 bases from V and 5 bases from J; junction bases left unmatched: 14. Germline V gene lookup returns CDR1 SGHRS and CDR2 YFSETQ. DNA of the CDR3: TGCGCCAGCAGCCCACCAACGGGGGCGGGGGGGAAAGATACGCAGTATTTT. Residues: CASSPPTGAGGKDTQYF.

This clonotype was counted many times. The chain has TRBV12-3 or TRBV12-4 and TRBJ2-7, with 8 bases aligning to TRBD1. The CDR3 has 14 amino acids. Trimming removed 5 bases from V and 4 bases from J; junction bases left unmatched: 7. CDR3 bases: TGTGCCAGCAGTAAAACAGGGGGACCATACGAGCAGTACTTC. As protein: CASSKTGGPYEQYF.

This clonotype was counted at least ten times. CDR3 region: CASSQLGDTEAFF. The CDR3 bases are TGTGCCAGCAGCCAGCTGGGGGACACTGAAGCTTTCTTT. The gene calls are TRBV4-2 and TRBJ1-1; weak D call: TRBD1 (5 bases). Trimming shortened V by 3 bases and J by 3 bases, and 8 bases separated the two germline ends. Germline lookup yields CDR1 LGHNA and CDR2 YNFKEQ. CDR3 length: 13 residues.

Many counts were recorded for this clonotype. The chain recombines TRBV21-1 with TRBJ2-2; the D segment call TRBD1 is taken from the table without a DNA check. TRBV21-1 corresponds to a pseudogene. The CDR3 is 16 amino acids. The CDR3 coding sequence is TGTGCCAGCAGCGCGCCCGGGACAGTGAACACCGGGGAGCTGTTTTTT. This codes for CASSAPGTVNTGELFF.

This sequence joins TRBV27 and TRBJ2-1; D not certain. The V gene lost 6 bases and the J gene lost 8 bases, with 14 bases spanning the gap. Per the germline V gene, CDR1 is MNHEY and CDR2 is SMNVEV (reference sequence). This CDR3 comprises 13 residues. CDR3 DNA: TGTGCCAGCAGCCGGGCGGCGTGGGATGAGCAGTTCTTC. It translates to CASSRAAWDEQFF.

This clonotype was counted ten times or more. V usage is TRBV6-1 and J usage is TRBJ1-6; maybe TRBD1 (5 bases). The CDR3 consists of 15 residues. Germline-derived CDR1 and CDR2 are MNHNS and SASEGT. V dropped 6 bases and J dropped 4 bases, with 13 bases sitting between them. The CDR3 protein is CASSPGRRYNSPLHF. The CDR3 nucleotides are TGTGCCAGCAGCCCAGGGCGGCGGTATAATTCACCCCTCCACTTT.

This clonotype was detected ten times or more. The chain carries TRBV7-2 and TRBJ2-1; 7 bases align to TRBD2. The ends lost 3 bases at V and 4 bases at J; junction bases unmatched: 6. Germline values: CDR1 SGHTA, CDR2 FQGNSA. CDR3 length: 15 residues. The DNA of the CDR3 is TGTGCCAGCAGCTTTCTAGCGGCACTTTACAATGAGCAGTTCTTC. It translates to CASSFLAALYNEQFF.

A remark on this clonotype: This may arise from a read error, as a much more abundant clone is one base away. V gene TRBV7-9 combines with J gene TRBJ1-1; D unclear. The germline V gene has CDR1 SEHNR and CDR2 FQNEAQ (reference sequence). Deletions cut 3 bases from V and 1 base from J, with 12 bases between. The CDR3 covers 15 residues. The chain's CDR3 is CASSLRGGRNTEAFF. The DNA for the CDR3 is TGTGCCAGCAGCTTGCGAGGTGGAAGGAACACTGAAGCTTTCTTT.

This clonotype was seen at least ten times. This rearrangement joins TRBV14 to TRBJ2-7; D ambiguous. The CDR3 consists of 14 residues. Trimming pared 0 bases from V and 0 bases from J, leaving 6 bases between. Germline loops: CDR1 SGHDN, CDR2 FVKESK. As DNA, the CDR3 is TGTGCCAGCAGCCAAGATCCAGCCTCCTACGAGCAGTACTTC. This encodes CASSQDPASYEQYF.

The V gene is TRBV7-3, the J gene TRBJ2-2; D is perhaps TRBD2 (6 bases). Germline V gene data show CDR1 as SGHTA and CDR2 as FQGTGA. The CDR3 loop spans 13 amino acids. Trimming removed 5 bases from V and 4 bases from J, with 8 bases in between. CDR3 protein: CASSLGGTGELFF. The CDR3 DNA follows: TGTGCCAGCAGCCTCGGGGGCACCGGGGAGCTGTTTTTT.

Many counts were recorded for this clonotype. The J gene is TRBJ2-2, the V gene TRBV6-2 or TRBV6-3; 10 positions agree with TRBD2. Germline V gene sequence: CDR1 MNHEY, CDR2 SVGEGT. The CDR3 extends over 15 amino acids. The V gene end was trimmed by 7 bases and the J gene end by 2 bases; junction bases not matched to a gene: 4. The CDR3 coding sequence is TGTGCCAGCACCGGGACTAGCGACAACACCGGGGAGCTGTTTTTT. Protein product: CASTGTSDNTGELFF.

This clonotype was counted at least ten times. The chain links TRBV20-1 to TRBJ2-3; the D call may be TRBD1 or TRBD2 (5 bases each). Germline loops: CDR1 DFQATT, CDR2 SNEGSKA (reference sequence). The CDR3 is 13 amino acids. V dropped 5 bases and J dropped 6 bases, with 15 bases sitting between them. In DNA form, the CDR3 reads TGCAGTGCTGGTCGTGGTGGGACCGATACGCAGTATTTT. It is translated as CSAGRGGTDTQYF.

This clonotype was counted many times. This chain uses TRBV20-1 with TRBJ1-1, with D unclear. The CDR3 spans 13 residues. CDR1 is DFQATT, CDR2 SNEGSKA, per germline (reference sequence). Trimming removed 1 base from V and 1 base from J, with 7 bases in between. As DNA, the CDR3 is TGCAGTGCTAGAGGGCAACCGAACACTGAAGCTTTCTTT. This gives the protein CSARGQPNTEAFF.

A note on this clonotype: A much bigger clone sits one base away, suggesting this may be a read error. This chain joins TRBV7-2 and TRBJ2-1; D is unclear. The CDR3 is 15 amino acids. The germline V gene has CDR1 SGHTA and CDR2 FQGNSA. Between the trimmed V and J ends, which lost 2 bases and 8 bases, there was a span of 16 bases. CDR3 nucleotides: TGTGCCAGCAGCTTATCAGCCGTGCCCCTGGATGAGCAGTTCTTC. As protein: CASSLSAVPLDEQFF.

This clonotype has a count of ten or more. The rearrangement joins TRBV12-3 or TRBV12-4 to TRBJ1-6; unclear D gene. V gave up 8 bases and J gave up 0 bases, with 5 bases separating them. The CDR3 extends over 13 amino acids. For the CDR3, the DNA is TGTGCCAGCTGTGGCTCCTATAATTCACCCCTCCACTTT. Its translation is CASCGSYNSPLHF.

Many counts were recorded for this clonotype. An end of the junction differs from the germline gene, which may be a read error. The rearrangement links TRBV20-1 to TRBJ1-3; D perhaps matches TRBD1 (5 bases). From germline, CDR1 is DFQATT and CDR2 SNEGSKA (reference sequence). CDR3 size: 12 residues. The CDR3 is CSGRESENTIYF. The CDR3, as DNA: TGCAGCGGCAGGGAATCTGAAAACACCATATATTTT.

The rearrangement links TRBV6-5 to TRBJ2-7, with D unresolved. Germline V gives CDR1 MNHEY, CDR2 SVGAGI. Trimming removed 4 bases at V and 5 bases at J, with 12 bases between. This CDR3 has 13 residues. The DNA of the CDR3 is TGTGCCAGCAGTTCTACCATTCTCGACGAGCAGTACTTC. Translating gives CASSSTILDEQYF.

This clonotype was seen ten or more times. J is TRBJ1-6 and V is TRBV10-3; D may be TRBD1 (6 bases). Trimming took off 10 bases at V and 6 bases at J, with 13 bases between the two ends. The CDR3 is made up of 13 amino acids. CDR1 is ENHRY, CDR2 SYGVKD, per germline. The CDR3 DNA follows: TGTGCCACCTGGGACACGATTAATTCACCCCTCCACTTT. It translates to CATWDTINSPLHF.

This clonotype occurred many times. The rearrangement uses TRBV19 and TRBJ2-4, with D possibly being TRBD1 (6 bases). From germline, CDR1 is LNHDA and CDR2 SQIVND (reference sequence). The V end lost 3 bases, the J end lost 0 bases, and 12 bases lay between the germline ends. This CDR3 region has 16 residues. The CDR3 DNA reads TGTGCCAGTAGTATCGGACAGACCCTAGCCAAAAACATTCAGTACTTC. It encodes CASSIGQTLAKNIQYF.

The table lists this clonotype with many counts. The gene calls are TRBV6-1 and TRBJ1-5; D is ambiguous. V was cut by 6 bases and J by 5 bases, with 11 bases left in between. Germline V gene lookup returns CDR1 MNHNS and CDR2 SASEGT. The CDR3 totals 13 residues. CDR3: CASRDRRDQPQHF. The CDR3 coding sequence is TGTGCCAGCAGGGACCGACGGGATCAGCCCCAGCATTTT.

This clonotype was counted ten times or more. The V call is TRBV7-9, the J call TRBJ2-3; D is possibly TRBD2 (6 bases). Trimming took off 4 bases at V and 0 bases at J, with 11 bases between the two ends. Germline CDR1 SEHNR, CDR2 FQNEAQ (reference sequence). The CDR3 length is 15 residues. This chain's CDR3 is CASSSPGTSTDTQYF. The CDR3 region has the DNA TGTGCCAGCAGCTCTCCCGGGACTAGCACAGATACGCAGTATTTT.

The chain uses TRBV19 and TRBJ1-2; 7 bases are shared with TRBD1. Unmatched junction bases numbered 10, after V lost 3 bases and J lost 6 bases. The V gene's germline CDR1 is LNHDA and CDR2 SQIVND (reference sequence). There are 15 residues in the CDR3. The CDR3, as DNA: TGTGCCAGTAGTATGGGGGGACAGACGAACGATGGCTACACCTTC. Its translation is CASSMGGQTNDGYTF. Filled out from reference TRBV19 and TRBJ1-2, the complete variable domain reads DGGITQSPKYLFRKEGQNVTLSCEQNLNHDAMYWYRQDPGQGLRLIYYSQIVNDFQKGDIAEGYSVSREKKESFPLTVTSAQKNPTAFYLCASSMGGQTNDGYTFGSGTRLTVV.